This T cell receptor (beta chain) was obtained from a study of cytomegalovirus exposure and HLA in healthy donors. The study ran its PCR with 60 Vbeta and 13 Jbeta primers. Sequencing used immunoSEQ multiplex PCR; TCRdb keeps in-frame clones, though not all of them. Found here are about 200,000 clones; the top ten clones hold around 1.1%. Study-level points and caveats: It was likely that a cluster of highly shared sequence variants was a sequencing artifact. Further analysis was carried out later, and it showed several of the most significant clusters appearing linked to common viral pathogens.

Concerning this clone itself: Its matching antigen is unknown.

Sequencing was carried out using PBMCs. The source of this sequence is a girl under 10 years old in good health and CMV-seropositive.

The chain's CDR3 is CASSLDRGPPQHF. The DNA of the CDR3 is TGTGCCAGCTCTCTTGACAGGGGACCGCCCCAGCATTTT. The chain uses TRBV18 and TRBJ1-5, with 8 nucleotides matching TRBD1. Trimming cost V 6 bases and J 9 bases; bases outside gene matches: 7. Germline V lookup: CDR1 KGHSH, CDR2 LQKENI. CDR3 length: 13 residues.